Described below is a single TCR beta chain sequence and its context. Its target is not known. One end of the junction is discordant with germline, which a read error may explain. This entry is derived from a study of tumor and adjacent non-tumor tissue in lung cancer. Overall study: There were some 12 adenocarcinoma, 2 squamous cell carcinoma and 1 small cell lung cancer cases.

Three rounds of nested PCR, following a modified ARM-PCR protocol, produced the TCRbeta library. TCRdb reprocessed the multiplex PCR reads via MiXCR and lists one record per CDR3 protein. The sample has approximately 120,000 distinct CDR3 sequences, roughly 73% seen once. Whole-study findings and limits: In normal lung, the top 100 clones were significantly more dominant than in tumor. Tumor tissue had significantly higher TCR diversity than normal lung.

RNA was extracted from bulk tissue without any cell sorting. The CDR3 has 17 residues. CDR1 DFQATT and CDR2 SNEGSKA come from the germline V gene (reference sequence). This rearrangement joins TRBV20-1 to TRBJ2-3, with 10 nucleotides matching TRBD2. The specimen sequenced was lung tumor tissue. The clonotype originates from a woman aged 55-69 years with non-small cell lung cancer. The CDR3 loop is CSVKDQLAGASTDTQCF. In DNA form, the CDR3 reads TGCAGTGTTAAAGATCAGCTAGCGGGGGCTTCCACAGATACGCAGTGTTTT.